Reported below is one T cell receptor beta chain. Only in-frame clones appear in the TCRdb table, and some are missing; sequencing was by immunoSEQ multiplex PCR. The sample contains about 75,000 clones, 85% to 95% of which appear only once. The data were obtained in a study of T cell changes during pregnancy in multiple sclerosis. Trimming stripped 3 bases from V and 3 bases from J, with 10 bases between. CDR1 and CDR2 from the germline V gene are SNHLY and FYNNEI. The CDR3 totals 14 residues. The sequencing used CD4+ T cells from peripheral blood mononuclear cells, collected after pregnancy. The chain joins TRBV2 to TRBJ2-3, with D possibly TRBD1 on 6 matching bases. The clonotype originates from a female donor with multiple sclerosis, enrolled in a pregnancy study. In DNA form, the CDR3 reads TGTGCCAGCAGTGACCAGGGGCCGACAGATACGCAGTATTTT. It is translated as CASSDQGPTDTQYF. Variable domain in full (rest from reference TRBV2 and TRBJ2-3): EPEVTQTPSHQVTQMGQEVILRCVPISNHLYFYWYRQILGQKVEFLVSFYNNEISEKSEIFDDQFSVERPDGSNFTLKIRSTKLEDSAMYFCASSDQGPTDTQYFGPGTRLTVL.